These 27 T cell receptor beta chains share one sample of origin, sequenced in a study of T cells in lung cancer brain metastases (dated by TCRdb to about 2018). Library preparation employed the immunoSEQ multiplex PCR assay. TCRdb took this table from immuneACCESS and kept in-frame rearrangements with V and J called. Such tables lack part of the clones; where checked against another copy, unresolved V genes explain under half of the gap, and the rest is unexplained. In all, the sample holds about 1,400 clones, and about nine tenths of those were seen once. Around a tenth of the sample is in the top ten clones. The sequenced sample consisted of tumor tissue from a brain metastasis. The sample's cell subset or site label, decoded: paired resected brain metastasis. All receptors come from a woman in her forties or fifties with non-small cell lung cancer that had spread to the brain.

The chain links TRBV11-2 to TRBJ1-1, with 8 bases that match TRBD1. V dropped 5 bases and J dropped 1; count of bases not matched to a gene: 6. CDR3 size: 15 residues. CDR1 is SGHAT, CDR2 FQNNGV, per germline. CDR3 region: CASSPRTGRNTEAFF. The CDR3 DNA reads as TGTGCCAGCAGCCCTAGGACAGGGCGGAACACTGAAGCTTTCTTT.

This rearrangement joins TRBV4-3 to TRBJ2-7; the match to TRBD1 covers 9 bases. J gave up 7 bases and V 4 bases, and 14 bases lay outside the gene matches. Germline V CDR1 and CDR2: LGHNA, YSLEER. This CDR3 comprises 16 residues. CDR3 protein: CASSRSHGQGIYEQYF. CDR3 in DNA: TGCGCCAGCAGCCGGTCGCATGGACAGGGGATCTATGAGCAGTACTTC.

The table lists this clone with a count of one. This chain joins TRBV28 and TRBJ2-3, with TRBD2 matching 7 bases. CDR3 size: 17 residues. V trimming: 9 bases; J trimming: 4 bases; junction bases outside the gene matches: 19. Per the germline V gene, CDR1 is MDHEN and CDR2 is SYDVKM. CDR3 bases: TGTGCCAGTAAAATAAACCCGGGCGGGAGTAACCCAGATACGCAGTATTTT. Translated: CASKINPGGSNPDTQYF.

The chain links TRBV19 to TRBJ2-7, with TRBD2 identical over 8 bases. There are 15 residues in the CDR3. Germline V gene data show CDR1 as LNHDA and CDR2 as SQIVND (reference sequence). V shed 5 bases, J shed 2 bases, and the junction held 8 bases outside the gene matches. The CDR3: CASSSLEGLAYEQYF. In nucleotides, the CDR3 is TGTGCCAGTAGTTCTCTCGAGGGACTAGCCTACGAGCAGTACTTC.

The chain links TRBV10-2 to TRBJ2-1; TRBD2 aligns across 8 bases. V lost 0 bases and J lost 10; bases outside the gene matches: 8. This CDR3 is 15 amino acids long. Germline V gives CDR1 WSHSY, CDR2 SAAADI. CDR3 residues: CASSESSGGLGEQFF. The CDR3 DNA follows: TGCGCCAGCAGTGAGTCCAGCGGGGGACTCGGGGAGCAGTTCTTC.

This chain connects TRBV5-1 to TRBJ1-1; D gene ambiguous. The ends were cut back, 2 bases at V and 1 base at J, with 9 bases in the middle. Germline V CDR1 and CDR2: SGHRS, YFSETQ. There are 14 residues in the CDR3. The CDR3 protein is CASSFDSKNTEAFF. Written as DNA, the CDR3 is TGCGCCAGCAGCTTCGACTCCAAGAACACTGAAGCTTTCTTT.

The chain joins TRBV7-9 to TRBJ2-5, with a possible D match to TRBD2 (5 bases). The CDR3 loop spans 16 amino acids. CDR1 is SEHNR, CDR2 FQNEAQ, per germline (reference sequence). The ends were cut back, 3 bases at V and 2 bases at J, with 16 bases in the middle. The CDR3 nucleotides are TGTGCCAGCAGCTTTCATTCGGGGAGTCTTCAAGAGACCCAGTACTTC. Amino acids: CASSFHSGSLQETQYF.

The chain carries TRBV9 and TRBJ1-5, with a weak D call TRBD1 (5 bases). The CDR3 extends over 14 amino acids. V lost 0 bases to trimming and J lost 7 bases, with 11 bases between them. CDR1 is SGDLS and CDR2 is YYNGEE in the germline V gene. CDR3 region: CASSVDGAGQPQHF. The CDR3 nucleotides read TGTGCCAGCAGCGTAGACGGGGCGGGGCAGCCCCAGCATTTT.

The DNA for the CDR3 is TGTGCCAGCAGCCATCCGGACCACAACCAAGAGACCCAGTACTTC. This encodes CASSHPDHNQETQYF. This chain joins TRBV9 and TRBJ2-5; no clear D. Trimming removed 4 bases at V and 0 bases at J, with 13 bases between. The CDR3 loop spans 15 amino acids. Germline V gene sequence: CDR1 SGDLS, CDR2 YYNGEE.

The gene calls are TRBV18 and TRBJ2-7; possible D gene TRBD2, 5 bases. V lost 3 bases, J lost 1 base, and 7 bases lay in between. CDR3 length: 13 amino acids. In germline, CDR1 is KGHSH, CDR2 LQKENI. CDR3 bases: TGTGCCAGCTCACCGAGCGGTTCCTACGAGCAGTACTTC. It codes for CASSPSGSYEQYF.

The chain employs TRBV5-6 and TRBJ1-5; 7 positions agree with TRBD1. CDR3 length equals 14 residues. Looked up from germline, CDR1 is SGHDT and CDR2 is YYEEEE. V lost 3 bases and J lost 9; bases outside the gene matches: 9. The CDR3 loop is CASSSGQVRGPQHF. CDR3 coding DNA: TGTGCCAGCAGCTCCGGACAGGTACGAGGGCCCCAGCATTTT.

The chain employs TRBV10-1 and TRBJ1-1; D unresolved. The CDR3 runs 14 residues. Looked up from germline, CDR1 is WNHNN and CDR2 is SYGVQD (reference sequence). Trimming shortened V by 4 bases and J by 1 base, and 10 bases separated the two germline ends. This CDR3 is CASSGPRWNTEAFF. CDR3 bases: TGCGCCAGCAGTGGCCCGAGGTGGAACACTGAAGCTTTCTTT.

This clone has a single count. This chain links TRBV5-4 with TRBJ2-3; 10 bases align to TRBD2. This CDR3 has 15 amino acids. The ends lost 2 bases at V and 2 bases at J; junction bases unmatched: 2. The germline V gene has CDR1 SGHNT and CDR2 YYREEE (reference sequence). The chain's CDR3 is CASSLAGGITDTQYF. In DNA, the CDR3 is TGTGCCAGCAGCTTAGCGGGAGGGATCACAGATACGCAGTATTTT.

This clone showed up just once. The chain joins TRBV6-5 to TRBJ1-2; D unclear. V lost 0 bases and J 3 bases, leaving 11 bases between the germline ends. In germline, CDR1 is MNHEY, CDR2 SVGAGI. CDR3 length equals 15 residues. CDR3 loop: CASSYSIFGDYGYTF. CDR3 DNA sequence: TGTGCCAGCAGTTACTCGATTTTCGGCGACTATGGCTACACCTTC.

This chain links TRBV14 with TRBJ2-7; D gene unclear. V lost 2 bases to trimming and J lost 6 bases, with 14 bases between them. The CDR3 runs 14 residues. The germline gives CDR1 SGHDN, CDR2 FVKESK. The chain's CDR3 is CASSQRAVPFEQYF. The CDR3 region has the DNA TGTGCCAGCAGCCAAAGGGCAGTGCCCTTCGAGCAGTACTTC.

The V gene is TRBV7-2, the J gene TRBJ2-7; D gene ambiguous. Germline-derived CDR1 and CDR2 are SGHTA and FQGNSA. The CDR3 is made up of 11 amino acids. The V and J ends lost 2 bases and 6 bases respectively, with 5 bases between them. CDR3 loop: CASSLSSEQYF. CDR3 nucleotide sequence: TGTGCCAGCAGCTTAAGTAGCGAGCAGTACTTC.

The V gene is TRBV9, the J gene TRBJ2-3; D is uncertain. Germline CDR1 SGDLS, CDR2 YYNGEE. The CDR3 consists of 13 residues. The ends were cut back, 0 bases at V and 4 bases at J, with 6 bases in the middle. The DNA for the CDR3 is TGTGCCAGCAGCGTAGAATTCTCAGATACGCAGTATTTT. As protein: CASSVEFSDTQYF.

The chain couples TRBV6-5 to TRBJ2-7; 8 positions match TRBD1. The CDR3 is made up of 12 amino acids. Trimming cost V 7 bases and J 5 bases; bases outside gene matches: 4. The germline CDR1 and CDR2 sequences are MNHEY and SVGAGI. CDR3 in amino acids: CASNNRGNEQYF. CDR3 DNA: TGTGCCAGCAACAACAGGGGGAACGAGCAGTACTTC.

The chain employs TRBV2 and TRBJ2-7; no reliable D call. The CDR3 length is 13 residues. The germline CDR1 and CDR2 sequences are SNHLY and FYNNEI. Trimming stripped 5 bases from V and 5 bases from J, with 13 bases between. The chain's CDR3 is CASSTRIVNEQYF. For the CDR3, the DNA is TGTGCCAGCAGTACGCGAATTGTCAACGAGCAGTACTTC.

This rearrangement joins TRBV5-1 to TRBJ1-2, with D hard to call. There are 13 residues in the CDR3. Germline V gene sequence: CDR1 SGHRS, CDR2 YFSETQ. V was shortened by 1 base and J by 0 bases, with 4 bases between the two germline ends. CDR3 region: CASSLTANYGYTF. DNA of the CDR3: TGCGCCAGCAGCTTGACAGCTAACTATGGCTACACCTTC.

This clone was detected once. The chain uses TRBV28 and TRBJ2-3; D unresolved. Germline values: CDR1 MDHEN, CDR2 SYDVKM. V was shortened by 6 bases and J by 3 bases, with 19 bases between the two germline ends. CDR3 length: 16 amino acids. CDR3 sequence reads: CASSTQDSRPTDTQYF. The CDR3 DNA is TGTGCCAGCAGCACCCAGGATTCTAGGCCAACAGATACGCAGTATTTT.

The gene calls are TRBV11-2 and TRBJ2-3; D call uncertain. V lost 1 base and J lost 5, with 4 bases in between. Germline loops: CDR1 SGHAT, CDR2 FQNNGV. The CDR3 spans 12 residues. In nucleotides, the CDR3 is TGTGCCAGCAGCTTAGTCGAAGATACGCAGTATTTT. This encodes CASSLVEDTQYF. The full variable domain, completed using reference TRBV11-2 and TRBJ2-3, is EAGVAQSPRYKIIEKRQSVAFWCNPISGHATLYWYQQILGQGPKLLIQFQNNGVVDDSQLPKDRFSAERLKGVDSTLKIQPAKLEDSAVYLCASSLVEDTQYFGPGTRLTVL.

The chain uses TRBV7-6 and TRBJ2-2, with D possibly matching TRBD1 (6 bases). Per germline, CDR1 SGHVS and CDR2 FNYEAQ. The ends were cut back, 4 bases at V and 6 bases at J, with 15 bases in the middle. The CDR3 contains 15 residues. CDR3 protein: CASSYTGPSAGELFF. DNA for the CDR3: TGTGCCAGCAGCTACACAGGGCCCTCTGCCGGGGAGCTGTTTTTT.

The rearrangement links TRBV7-2 to TRBJ2-1, with a weak D call TRBD2 (6 bases). CDR1 and CDR2 from the germline V gene are SGHTA and FQGNSA. The CDR3 extends over 15 amino acids. V was clipped by 5 bases and J by 2 bases, with 13 bases between them. In DNA, the CDR3 is TGTGCCAGCAGCCCCCGGGGGTGGACCTACAATGAGCAGTTCTTC. This translates into CASSPRGWTYNEQFF.

V usage is TRBV7-2 and J usage is TRBJ1-1; D remains unclear. The ends were cut back, 3 bases at V and 5 bases at J, with 13 bases in the middle. This CDR3 has 14 amino acids. Per the germline V gene, CDR1 is SGHTA and CDR2 is FQGNSA. CDR3 loop: CASSFEGGGTEAFF. CDR3 in DNA: TGTGCCAGCAGCTTCGAAGGTGGTGGGACTGAAGCTTTCTTT. The full variable domain, with the rest looked up from reference TRBV7-2 and TRBJ1-1, is GAGVSQSPSNKVTEKGKDVELRCDPISGHTALYWYRQSLGQGLEFLIYFQGNSAPDKSGLPSDRFSAERTGGSVSTLTIQRTQQEDSAVYLCASSFEGGGTEAFFGQGTRLTVV.

Of note for this clone: At the DNA level, this CDR3 is encoded by other sequences in the same sample as well. V usage is TRBV7-3 and J usage is TRBJ2-7; either TRBD1 or TRBD2 may supply D (5 bases each). Germline V gene sequence: CDR1 SGHTA, CDR2 FQGTGA. Between the trimmed V and J ends, which lost 2 bases and 4 bases, there was a span of 12 bases. CDR3 length: 14 residues. The CDR3 coding sequence is TGTGCCAGCAGCTTACTGTCGGGGCCGTACGAGCAGTACTTC. It is translated as CASSLLSGPYEQYF. The full variable domain, rest sourced from reference TRBV7-3 and TRBJ2-7, is GAGVSQTPSNKVTEKGKYVELRCDPISGHTALYWYRQSLGQGPEFLIYFQGTGAADDSGLPNDRFFAVRPEGSVSTLKIQRTERGDSAVYLCASSLLSGPYEQYFGPGTRLTVT.

The gene calls are TRBV25-1 and TRBJ1-4; D unclear. V was clipped by 0 bases and J by 4 bases, with 9 bases between them. CDR1 is MGHDK, CDR2 SYGVNS, per germline. The CDR3 is 15 amino acids. The CDR3 spells CASSEYGQINEKLFF. CDR3 sequence (DNA): TGTGCCAGCAGTGAATATGGGCAGATTAATGAAAAACTGTTTTTT.